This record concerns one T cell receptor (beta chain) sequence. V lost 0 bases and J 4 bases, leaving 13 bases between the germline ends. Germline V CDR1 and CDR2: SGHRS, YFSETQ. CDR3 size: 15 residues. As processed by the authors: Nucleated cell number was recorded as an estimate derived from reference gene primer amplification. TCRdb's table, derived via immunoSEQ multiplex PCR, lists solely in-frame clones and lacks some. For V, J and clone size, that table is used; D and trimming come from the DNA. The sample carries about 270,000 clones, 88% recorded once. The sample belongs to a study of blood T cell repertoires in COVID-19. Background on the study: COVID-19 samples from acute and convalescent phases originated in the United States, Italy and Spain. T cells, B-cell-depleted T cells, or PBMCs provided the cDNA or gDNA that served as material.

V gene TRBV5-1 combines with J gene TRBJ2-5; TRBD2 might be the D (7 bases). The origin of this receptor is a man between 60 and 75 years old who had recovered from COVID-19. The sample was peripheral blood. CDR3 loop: CASSLAWGGRETQYF. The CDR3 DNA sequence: TGCGCCAGCAGCTTGGCCTGGGGGGGCCGAGAGACCCAGTACTTC. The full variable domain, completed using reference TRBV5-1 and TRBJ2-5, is KAGVTQTPRYLIKTRGQQVTLSCSPISGHRSVSWYQQTPGQGLQFLFEYFSETQRNKGNFPGRFSGRQFSNSRSEMNVSTLELGDSALYLCASSLAWGGRETQYFGPGTRLLVL.